The present TCR beta chain was sequenced within a study of control samples from healthy donors and cancer patients. Assay: immunoSEQ multiplex PCR; the TCRdb copy retains only in-frame clones and omits some. The table includes about 170,000 clones, 88% detected once. Germline trimming cut 1 base from V and 7 bases from J; bases unmatched to any gene: 12. The CDR3 covers 16 residues. Germline loops: CDR1 SGHVS, CDR2 FQNEAQ. The gene calls are TRBV7-8 and TRBJ2-7; 8 bases align to TRBD1. Material: blood. The sequence derives from a woman aged 25 to 39 in good health. The CDR3 is CASSLGRTGRGREQYF. CDR3 in DNA: TGTGCCAGCAGCTTAGGAAGGACAGGGAGAGGTAGAGAGCAGTACTTC.